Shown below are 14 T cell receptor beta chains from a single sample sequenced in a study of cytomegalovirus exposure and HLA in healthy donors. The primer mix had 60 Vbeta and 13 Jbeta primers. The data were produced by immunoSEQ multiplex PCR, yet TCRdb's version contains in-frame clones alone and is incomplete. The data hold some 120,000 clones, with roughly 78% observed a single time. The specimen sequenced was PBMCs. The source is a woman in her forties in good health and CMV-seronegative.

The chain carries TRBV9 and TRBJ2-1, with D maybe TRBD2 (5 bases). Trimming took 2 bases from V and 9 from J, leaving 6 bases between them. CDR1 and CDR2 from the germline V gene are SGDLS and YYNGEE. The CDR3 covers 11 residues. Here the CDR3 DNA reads TGTGCCAGCAGCGTGGGGAGTGAGCAGTTCTTC. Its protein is CASSVGSEQFF.

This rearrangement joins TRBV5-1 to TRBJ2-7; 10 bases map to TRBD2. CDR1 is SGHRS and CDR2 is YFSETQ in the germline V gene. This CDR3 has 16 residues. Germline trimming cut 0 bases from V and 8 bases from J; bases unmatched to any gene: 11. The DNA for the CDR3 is TGCGCCAGCAGCTTGGTAGCGGGGGGAGCGCGCCTCAAGCAGTACTTC. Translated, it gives CASSLVAGGARLKQYF.

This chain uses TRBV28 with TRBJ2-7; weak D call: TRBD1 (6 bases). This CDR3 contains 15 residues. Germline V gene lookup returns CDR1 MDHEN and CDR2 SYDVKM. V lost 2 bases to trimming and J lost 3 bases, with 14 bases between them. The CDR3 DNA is TGTGCCAGCAGTTTAGGGTCAGGGGCCAACTACGAGCAGTACTTC. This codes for CASSLGSGANYEQYF.

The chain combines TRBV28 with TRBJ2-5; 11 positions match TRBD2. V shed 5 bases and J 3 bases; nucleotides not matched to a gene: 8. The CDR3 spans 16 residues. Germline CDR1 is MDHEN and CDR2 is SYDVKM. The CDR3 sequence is CASSLPGLAAKETQYF. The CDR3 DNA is TGTGCCAGCAGTCTCCCGGGACTAGCGGCAAAAGAGACCCAGTACTTC.

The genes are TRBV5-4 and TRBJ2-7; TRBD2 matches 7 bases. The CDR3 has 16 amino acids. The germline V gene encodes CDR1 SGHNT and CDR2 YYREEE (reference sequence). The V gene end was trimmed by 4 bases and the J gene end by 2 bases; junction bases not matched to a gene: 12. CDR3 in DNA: TGTGCCAGCAGCCCGGGGGGTAGCGGAACCCCCTACGAGCAGTACTTC. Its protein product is CASSPGGSGTPYEQYF.

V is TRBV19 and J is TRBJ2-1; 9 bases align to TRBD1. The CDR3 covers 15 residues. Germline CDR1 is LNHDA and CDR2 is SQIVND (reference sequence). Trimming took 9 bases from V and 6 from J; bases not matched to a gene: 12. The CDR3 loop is CASANTGGLGNEQFF. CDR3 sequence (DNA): TGTGCCAGCGCAAACACAGGGGGCTTGGGCAATGAGCAGTTCTTC.

DNA of the CDR3: TGTGCCAGCAACGAAATCAAGGGGCCGGTGGAGACCCAGTACTTC. Protein sequence: CASNEIKGPVETQYF. The V and J genes are TRBV7-9 and TRBJ2-5; possible D gene TRBD1, 5 bases. CDR1 SEHNR and CDR2 FQNEAQ come from the germline V gene (reference sequence). The CDR3 is 15 amino acids. Trimming shortened V by 7 bases and J by 5 bases, and 20 bases separated the two germline ends. Variable domain in full (rest from reference TRBV7-9 and TRBJ2-5): DTGVSQNPRHKITKRGQNVTFRCDPISEHNRLYWYRQTLGQGPEFLTYFQNEAQLEKSRLLSDRFSAERPKGSFSTLEIQRTEQGDSAMYLCASNEIKGPVETQYFGPGTRLLVL.

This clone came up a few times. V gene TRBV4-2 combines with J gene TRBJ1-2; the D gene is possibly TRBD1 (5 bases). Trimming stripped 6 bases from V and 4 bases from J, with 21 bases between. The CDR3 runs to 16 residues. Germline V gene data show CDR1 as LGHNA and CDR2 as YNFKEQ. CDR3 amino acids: CASSSPLRGGGYGYTF. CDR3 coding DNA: TGTGCCAGCAGTTCCCCTCTTCGGGGGGGAGGCTATGGCTACACCTTC.

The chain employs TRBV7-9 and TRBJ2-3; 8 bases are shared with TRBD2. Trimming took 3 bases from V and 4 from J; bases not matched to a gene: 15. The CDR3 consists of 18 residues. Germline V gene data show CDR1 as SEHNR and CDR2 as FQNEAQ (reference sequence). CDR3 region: CASSFGGLVGGGADTQYF. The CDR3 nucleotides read TGTGCCAGCAGCTTTGGGGGACTAGTGGGAGGAGGAGCAGATACGCAGTATTTT. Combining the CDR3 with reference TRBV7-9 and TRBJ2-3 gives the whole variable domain DTGVSQNPRHKITKRGQNVTFRCDPISEHNRLYWYRQTLGQGPEFLTYFQNEAQLEKSRLLSDRFSAERPKGSFSTLEIQRTEQGDSAMYLCASSFGGLVGGGADTQYFGPGTRLTVL.

CDR3 amino acids: CASSGFLFEDSYEQYF. The CDR3 DNA sequence: TGTGCCAGCAGTGGTTTCTTGTTTGAGGACTCCTACGAGCAGTACTTC. The chain couples TRBV25-1 to TRBJ2-7; D ambiguous. Germline CDR1 and CDR2: MGHDK and SYGVNS. Trimming took off 4 bases at V and 0 bases at J, with 16 bases between the two ends. The CDR3 length is 16 residues.

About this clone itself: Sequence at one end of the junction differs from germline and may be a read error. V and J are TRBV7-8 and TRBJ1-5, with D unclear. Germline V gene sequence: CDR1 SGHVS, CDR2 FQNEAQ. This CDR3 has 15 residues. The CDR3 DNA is TGTGCCAGCAGCTTAGAGGCTATTGATAATCAGGCCCAGCATTTT. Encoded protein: CASSLEAIDNQAQHF.

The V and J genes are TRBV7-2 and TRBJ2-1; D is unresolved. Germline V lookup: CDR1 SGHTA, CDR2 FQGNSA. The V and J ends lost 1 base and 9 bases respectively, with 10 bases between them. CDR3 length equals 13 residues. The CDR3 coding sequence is TGTGCCAGCAGCTTAGAACGCGGCCGTGAGCAGTTCTTC. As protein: CASSLERGREQFF.

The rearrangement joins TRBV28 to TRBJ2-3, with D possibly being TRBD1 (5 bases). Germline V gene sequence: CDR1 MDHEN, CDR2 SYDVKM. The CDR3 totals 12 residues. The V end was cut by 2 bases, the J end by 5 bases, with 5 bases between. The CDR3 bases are TGTGCCAGCAGTTTACAGGGAGATACGCAGTATTTT. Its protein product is CASSLQGDTQYF.

The CDR3 nucleotides read TGCGCCAGCAGCCGAGGCAGTGACAATGAGCAGTTCTTC. This encodes CASSRGSDNEQFF. This rearrangement joins TRBV4-3 to TRBJ2-1; D is ambiguous. Trimming took 4 bases from V and 5 from J, leaving 9 bases between them. CDR3 length equals 13 residues. CDR1 is LGHNA and CDR2 is YSLEER in the germline V gene.